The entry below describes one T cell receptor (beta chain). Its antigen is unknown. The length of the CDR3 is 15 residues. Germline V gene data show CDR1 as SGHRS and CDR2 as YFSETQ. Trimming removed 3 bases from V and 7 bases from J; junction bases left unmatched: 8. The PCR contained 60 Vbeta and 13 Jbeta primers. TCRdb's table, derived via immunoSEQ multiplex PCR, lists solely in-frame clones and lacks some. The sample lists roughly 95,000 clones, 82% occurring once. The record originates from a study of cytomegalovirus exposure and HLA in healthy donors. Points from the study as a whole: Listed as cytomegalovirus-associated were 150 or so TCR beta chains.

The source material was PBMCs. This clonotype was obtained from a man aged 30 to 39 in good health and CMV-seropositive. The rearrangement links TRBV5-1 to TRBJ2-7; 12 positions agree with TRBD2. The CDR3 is CASSYQLAGGGEQYF. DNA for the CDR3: TGCGCCAGCAGCTACCAACTAGCGGGAGGTGGGGAGCAGTACTTC.